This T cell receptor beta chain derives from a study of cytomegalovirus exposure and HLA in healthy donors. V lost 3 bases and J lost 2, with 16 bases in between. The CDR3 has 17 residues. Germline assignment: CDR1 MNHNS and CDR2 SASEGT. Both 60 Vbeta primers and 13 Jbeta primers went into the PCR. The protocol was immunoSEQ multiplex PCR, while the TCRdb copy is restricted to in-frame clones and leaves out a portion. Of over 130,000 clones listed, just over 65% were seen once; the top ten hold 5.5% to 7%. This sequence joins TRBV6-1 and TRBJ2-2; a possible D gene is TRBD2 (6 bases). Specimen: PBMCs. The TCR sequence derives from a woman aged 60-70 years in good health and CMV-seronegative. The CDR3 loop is CASSETRGTFNTGELFF. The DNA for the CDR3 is TGTGCCAGCAGTGAGACTCGGGGGACCTTTAACACCGGGGAGCTGTTTTTT.